The 15 T cell receptor beta chains reported below all come from one sample, sequenced in a study of Ad26.COV2.S vaccination and SARS-CoV-2 variants. Treatment denoted: around 19 received Ad26.COV2.S at low or high dose, single or two shots; about 5 received placebo; per-sample allocation not given. Sampling happened 63 days after the first vaccine or placebo injection. Using immunoSEQ multiplex PCR, the repertoire was profiled, and TCRdb retains in-frame clones only, with some absent. The table has 350,000 to 500,000 clones, less than 95% seen once. The sample was peripheral blood, taken in a trial of Ad26.COV2.S vaccine versus placebo. The receptor source for this set is a person between 18 and 59 years old who received the Ad26.COV2.S COVID-19 vaccine or a placebo.

V and J are TRBV2 and TRBJ2-2; 12 bases are shared with TRBD2. The germline V gene encodes CDR1 SNHLY and CDR2 FYNNEI. J was trimmed by 5 bases and V by 7 bases; bases with no gene match: 8. CDR3 length equals 16 residues. The CDR3 sequence is CASTGLAGPGTGELFF. As DNA, the CDR3 is TGTGCCAGCACCGGACTAGCGGGACCAGGGACCGGGGAGCTGTTTTTT.

V usage is TRBV7-2 and J usage is TRBJ2-7, with 7 bases fitting TRBD2. The CDR3 runs to 17 residues. The germline V gene has CDR1 SGHTA and CDR2 FQGNSA. Trimming removed 4 bases from V and 5 bases from J; junction bases left unmatched: 17. CDR3 in amino acids: CASSSTGGGYPLHEQYF. As DNA, the CDR3 is TGTGCCAGCAGCTCAACCGGCGGGGGTTACCCTCTGCACGAGCAGTACTTC.

The CDR3 is CASLYSDRVDQPQHF. Written as DNA, the CDR3 is TGTGCCAGCCTTTACTCCGACAGGGTTGATCAGCCCCAGCATTTT. V gene TRBV28 combines with J gene TRBJ1-5, with TRBD1 matching over 7 bases. The V gene's germline CDR1 is MDHEN and CDR2 SYDVKM. J was trimmed by 5 bases and V by 8 bases; bases with no gene match: 12. This CDR3 contains 15 residues.

V and J are TRBV18 and TRBJ2-1; D gene unclear. The CDR3 spans 14 residues. Germline loops: CDR1 KGHSH, CDR2 LQKENI. Deletions cut 1 base from V and 5 bases from J, with 9 bases between. The CDR3 sequence is CASSPQVGNNEQFF. The CDR3 DNA reads as TGTGCCAGCTCACCACAGGTCGGCAACAATGAGCAGTTCTTC.

The chain recombines TRBV5-1 with TRBJ2-7, with 10 nucleotides matching TRBD1. J gave up 6 bases and V 2 bases, and 5 bases lay outside the gene matches. Germline values: CDR1 SGHRS, CDR2 YFSETQ. The CDR3 is 14 amino acids. The CDR3 here is CASSLSGQGLEQYF. DNA of the CDR3: TGCGCCAGCAGCTTATCGGGACAGGGGCTCGAGCAGTACTTC.

The V call is TRBV7-9, the J call TRBJ2-7, with 11 nucleotides matching TRBD1. Per germline, CDR1 SEHNR and CDR2 FQNEAQ (reference sequence). The junction had 7 bases not matched to a gene; V was cut back by 5 bases and J by 1 base. CDR3 length equals 16 residues. The CDR3 region has the DNA TGTGCCAGCAGCCCACCGGGACAGGGGGTGTCCTACGAGCAGTACTTC. It translates to CASSPPGQGVSYEQYF.

The V gene is TRBV18, the J gene TRBJ2-1; TRBD1 is a possible D gene (6 bases). V lost 3 bases to trimming and J lost 3 bases, with 15 bases between them. The CDR3 spans 16 residues. The V gene's germline CDR1 is KGHSH and CDR2 LQKENI. CDR3 DNA: TGTGCCAGCTCACCGTCAGGACAGAGTTACTACAATGAGCAGTTCTTC. Translation: CASSPSGQSYYNEQFF.

The chain uses TRBV7-2 and TRBJ2-7; 9 bases line up with TRBD2. J was trimmed by 0 bases and V by 5 bases; bases with no gene match: 2. CDR3 size: 14 residues. Germline CDR1 reads SGHTA; CDR2 reads FQGNSA. The CDR3 here is CASSGSGSSYEQYF. CDR3 sequence (DNA): TGTGCCAGCAGCGGTAGCGGGAGCTCCTACGAGCAGTACTTC.

This clone has only one observation. The chain has TRBV9 and TRBJ2-1; TRBD1 matches at 10 bases. The CDR3 covers 16 residues. Per germline, CDR1 SGDLS and CDR2 YYNGEE. The V gene end was trimmed by 3 bases and the J gene end by 7 bases; junction bases not matched to a gene: 10. CDR3 sequence: CASSAAGTGVRNEQFF. The CDR3 DNA sequence: TGTGCCAGCAGCGCCGCCGGGACAGGGGTACGTAATGAGCAGTTCTTC.

This chain joins TRBV19 and TRBJ2-2, with TRBD1 matching over 8 bases. The CDR3 runs 20 residues. Germline CDR1 and CDR2: LNHDA and SQIVND (reference sequence). The V segment lost 6 bases and the J segment 7 bases; nucleotides outside the gene matches: 25. The CDR3 DNA reads TGTGCCAGTAGCGGGAGACAGGGGCGGGTTGGGCTTGTAGATGACGGGGAGCTGTTTTTT. It yields the protein CASSGRQGRVGLVDDGELFF.

This clone showed up just a few times. The CDR3 sequence: CASRSGGNSPLHF. CDR3 nucleotides: TGTGCCAGCAGGTCAGGGGGTAATTCACCCCTCCACTTT. This chain connects TRBV6-5 to TRBJ1-6, with 7 nucleotides matching TRBD1. V dropped 6 bases and J dropped 6; count of bases not matched to a gene: 2. The CDR3 is made up of 13 amino acids. Germline CDR1 is MNHEY and CDR2 is SVGAGI.

This chain links TRBV11-2 with TRBJ2-1; TRBD1 matches 7 bases. CDR3 length: 18 amino acids. Germline-derived CDR1 and CDR2 are SGHAT and FQNNGV. V trimming: 2 bases; J trimming: 0 bases; junction bases outside the gene matches: 10. The CDR3 DNA reads as TGTGCCAGCAGCTTAAAGGGGGCTGCGCGGAGCTCCTACAATGAGCAGTTCTTC. It specifies CASSLKGAARSSYNEQFF.

The chain joins TRBV7-9 to TRBJ2-2; no definite D call. CDR1 and CDR2 (germline): SEHNR, FQNEAQ (reference sequence). This CDR3 comprises 14 residues. The ends were cut back, 5 bases at V and 3 bases at J, with 10 bases in the middle. In DNA form, the CDR3 reads TGTGCCAGCAGCCCTCAGCCGCACACCGGGGAGCTGTTTTTT. It codes for CASSPQPHTGELFF. The variable domain in full, with the rest retrieved from reference TRBV7-9 and TRBJ2-2, is DTGVSQNPRHKITKRGQNVTFRCDPISEHNRLYWYRQTLGQGPEFLTYFQNEAQLEKSRLLSDRFSAERPKGSFSTLEIQRTEQGDSAMYLCASSPQPHTGELFFGEGSRLTVL.

The chain is built from TRBV27 and TRBJ2-2, with D possibly TRBD1 on 6 matching bases. Looked up from germline, CDR1 is MNHEY and CDR2 is SMNVEV (reference sequence). Deletions cut 1 base from V and 4 bases from J, with 22 bases between. CDR3 length: 19 amino acids. The CDR3 sequence: CASSLWALGRGSGTGELFF. CDR3 bases: TGTGCCAGCAGTTTATGGGCCCTGGGCAGGGGATCGGGCACCGGGGAGCTGTTTTTT.

The chain couples TRBV5-1 to TRBJ2-7; maybe TRBD2 (6 bases). Trimming took off 1 base at V and 3 bases at J, with 11 bases between the two ends. The length of the CDR3 is 14 residues. Germline CDR1 reads SGHRS; CDR2 reads YFSETQ. The CDR3 region has the DNA TGCGCCAGCAGCTTGTCCGGGAGAAACTACGAGCAGTACTTC. Translation: CASSLSGRNYEQYF.